The rows below give T cell receptor beta chains drawn from one sample of a study of STAT5B mutations in CD4+ large granular lymphocyte leukemia. Generated by immunoSEQ multiplex PCR, the TCRdb table keeps only in-frame clones and is missing some. The sample consists of about 4,600 clones, around three quarters of them appearing once. Specimen: PBMCs. These receptors came from a man between 65 and 79 years old with CD4+ T-cell large granular lymphocyte leukemia. Each CDR3 is given with its conserved first and last residue. D genes are given only for firm matches.

d_call: TRBD2
v_call: TRBV28
j_call: TRBJ2-7
cdr3_aa: CASSYPGDYYEQYF
cdr3_nt: TGTGCCAGCAGTTACCCTGGGGACTACTACGAGCAGTACTTC

d_call: NA
v_call: TRBV10-3
j_call: TRBJ2-4
cdr3_aa: CAISGAGSKNIQYF
cdr3_nt: TGTGCCATCAGTGGAGCGGGCAGCAAAAACATTCAGTACTTC

d_call: NA
v_call: TRBV11-2
j_call: TRBJ2-1
cdr3_aa: CASSLASDVNEQFF
cdr3_nt: TGTGCCAGCAGCTTAGCGTCCGACGTCAATGAGCAGTTCTTC

d_call: TRBD2
v_call: TRBV9
j_call: TRBJ2-5
cdr3_aa: CASSVRPLAGIQETQYF
cdr3_nt: TGTGCCAGCAGCGTGCGCCCGCTAGCGGGGATACAAGAGACCCAGTACTTC

d_call: TRBD1
v_call: TRBV5-6
j_call: TRBJ2-5
cdr3_aa: CASSLGRGKTQYF
cdr3_nt: TGTGCCAGCAGCTTGGGCAGGGGGAAGACCCAGTACTTC

d_call: NA
v_call: TRBV19
j_call: TRBJ1-2
cdr3_aa: CASSIRDRYGYTF
cdr3_nt: TGTGCCAGTAGTATTCGGGATCGGTATGGCTACACCTTC

d_call: TRBD2
v_call: TRBV18
j_call: TRBJ2-7
cdr3_aa: CASSPLAAGEQYF
cdr3_nt: TGTGCCAGCTCACCACTGGCAGCGGGGGAGCAGTACTTC

d_call: TRBD2
v_call: TRBV19
j_call: TRBJ2-1
cdr3_aa: CASQSGRALYEQFF
cdr3_nt: TGTGCCAGCCAAAGCGGGAGGGCCTTATATGAGCAGTTCTTC

d_call: NA
v_call: TRBV7-9
j_call: TRBJ2-1
cdr3_aa: CASSLSATYNEQFF
cdr3_nt: TGTGCCAGCAGCTTAAGTGCTACCTACAATGAGCAGTTCTTC

d_call: NA
v_call: TRBV27
j_call: TRBJ1-1
cdr3_aa: CASRGWSTEAFF
cdr3_nt: TGTGCCAGCAGAGGGTGGAGCACTGAAGCTTTCTTT

d_call: TRBD2
v_call: TRBV4-1
j_call: TRBJ2-3
cdr3_aa: CASSQEAWGLGTDTQYF
cdr3_nt: TGCGCCAGCAGCCAAGAGGCTTGGGGACTAGGCACAGATACGCAGTATTTT

d_call: NA
v_call: TRBV25-1
j_call: TRBJ2-2
cdr3_aa: CASSVRGGANTGELFF
cdr3_nt: TGTGCCAGCAGTGTACGAGGGGGGGCGAACACCGGGGAGCTGTTTTTT

d_call: NA
v_call: TRBV19
j_call: TRBJ2-4
cdr3_aa: CASSPWRAKNIQYF
cdr3_nt: TGTGCCAGTAGTCCATGGCGCGCCAAAAACATTCAGTACTTC

d_call: NA
v_call: TRBV30
j_call: TRBJ2-2
cdr3_aa: CACLGRAGGLGELFF
cdr3_nt: TGTGCCTGCCTAGGGAGGGCAGGGGGACTCGGGGAGCTGTTTTTT